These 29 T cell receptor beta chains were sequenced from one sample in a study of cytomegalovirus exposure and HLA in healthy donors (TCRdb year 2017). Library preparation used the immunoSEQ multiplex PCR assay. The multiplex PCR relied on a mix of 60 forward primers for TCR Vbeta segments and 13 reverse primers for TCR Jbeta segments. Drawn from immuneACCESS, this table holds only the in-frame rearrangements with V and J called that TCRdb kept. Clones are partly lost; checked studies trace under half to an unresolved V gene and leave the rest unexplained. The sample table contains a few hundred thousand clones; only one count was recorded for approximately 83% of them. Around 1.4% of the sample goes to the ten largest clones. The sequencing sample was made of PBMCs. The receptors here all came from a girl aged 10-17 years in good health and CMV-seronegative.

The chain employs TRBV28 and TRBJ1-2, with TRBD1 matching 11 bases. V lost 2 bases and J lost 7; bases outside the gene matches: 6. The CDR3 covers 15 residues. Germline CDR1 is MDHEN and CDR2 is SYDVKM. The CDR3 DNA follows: TGTGCCAGCAGTTTAAACGGACAGGGGGCTTCTGGCTACACCTTC. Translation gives CASSLNGQGASGYTF.

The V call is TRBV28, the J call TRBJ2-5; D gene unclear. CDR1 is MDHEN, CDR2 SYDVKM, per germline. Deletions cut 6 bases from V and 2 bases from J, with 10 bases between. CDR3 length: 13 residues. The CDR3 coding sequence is TGTGCCAGCAGATTCGCGGTTCAAGAGACCCAGTACTTC. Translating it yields CASRFAVQETQYF.

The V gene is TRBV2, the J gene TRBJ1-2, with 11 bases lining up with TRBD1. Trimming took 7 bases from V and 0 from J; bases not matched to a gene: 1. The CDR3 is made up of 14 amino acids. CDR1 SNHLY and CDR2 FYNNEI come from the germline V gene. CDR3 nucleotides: TGTGCCAGCAAGGGACAGGGGGCTAACTATGGCTACACCTTC. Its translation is CASKGQGANYGYTF. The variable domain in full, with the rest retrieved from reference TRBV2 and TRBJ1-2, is EPEVTQTPSHQVTQMGQEVILRCVPISNHLYFYWYRQILGQKVEFLVSFYNNEISEKSEIFDDQFSVERPDGSNFTLKIRSTKLEDSAMYFCASKGQGANYGYTFGSGTRLTVV.

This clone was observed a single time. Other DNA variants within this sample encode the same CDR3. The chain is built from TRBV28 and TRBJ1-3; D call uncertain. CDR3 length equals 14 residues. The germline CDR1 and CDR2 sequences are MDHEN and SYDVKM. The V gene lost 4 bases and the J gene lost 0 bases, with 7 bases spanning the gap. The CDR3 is CASSSSGSGNTIYF. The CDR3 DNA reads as TGTGCCAGCAGTTCCTCGGGCTCTGGAAACACCATATATTTT.

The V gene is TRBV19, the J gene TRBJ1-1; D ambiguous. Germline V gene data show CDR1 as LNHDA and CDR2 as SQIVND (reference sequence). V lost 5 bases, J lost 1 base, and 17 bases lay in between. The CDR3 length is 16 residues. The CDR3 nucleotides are TGTGCCAGTAGTCTTTCAATGGGAGTACAGAACACTGAAGCTTTCTTT. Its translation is CASSLSMGVQNTEAFF.

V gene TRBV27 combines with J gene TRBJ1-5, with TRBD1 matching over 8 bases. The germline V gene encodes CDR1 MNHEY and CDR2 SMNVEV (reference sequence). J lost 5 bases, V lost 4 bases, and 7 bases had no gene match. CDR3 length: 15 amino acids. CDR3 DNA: TGTGCCAGCAGTTCACGGACAGGGATAGATCAGCCCCAGCATTTT. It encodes CASSSRTGIDQPQHF.

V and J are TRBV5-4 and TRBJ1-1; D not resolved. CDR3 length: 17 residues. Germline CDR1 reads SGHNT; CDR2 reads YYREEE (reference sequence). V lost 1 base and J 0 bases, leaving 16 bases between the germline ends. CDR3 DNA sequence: TGTGCCAGCAGCTTGATAGCGCTGGGCACCATGAACACTGAAGCTTTCTTT. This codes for CASSLIALGTMNTEAFF.

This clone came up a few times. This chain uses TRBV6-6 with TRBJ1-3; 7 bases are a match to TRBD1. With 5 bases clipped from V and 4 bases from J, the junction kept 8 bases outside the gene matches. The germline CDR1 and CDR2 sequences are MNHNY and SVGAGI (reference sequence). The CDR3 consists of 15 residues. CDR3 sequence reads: CASSLMTGTGNTIYF. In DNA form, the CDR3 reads TGTGCCAGCAGTCTCATGACAGGGACGGGAAACACCATATATTTT.

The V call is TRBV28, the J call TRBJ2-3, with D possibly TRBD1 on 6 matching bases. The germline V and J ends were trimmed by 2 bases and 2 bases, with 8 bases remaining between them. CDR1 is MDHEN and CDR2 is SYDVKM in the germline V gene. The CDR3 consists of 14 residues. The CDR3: CASSLGQNTDTQYF. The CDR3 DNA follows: TGTGCCAGCAGTTTAGGACAGAACACAGATACGCAGTATTTT. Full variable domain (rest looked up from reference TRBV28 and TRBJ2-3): DVKVTQSSRYLVKRTGEKVFLECVQDMDHENMFWYRQDPGLGLRLIYFSYDVKMKEKGDIPEGYSVSREKKERFSLILESASTNQTSMYLCASSLGQNTDTQYFGPGTRLTVL.

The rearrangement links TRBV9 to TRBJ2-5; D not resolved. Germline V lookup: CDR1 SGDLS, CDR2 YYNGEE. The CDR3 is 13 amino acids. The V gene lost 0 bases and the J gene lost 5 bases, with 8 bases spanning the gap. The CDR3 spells CASSVDMSETQYF. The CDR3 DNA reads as TGTGCCAGCAGCGTAGATATGTCGGAGACCCAGTACTTC.

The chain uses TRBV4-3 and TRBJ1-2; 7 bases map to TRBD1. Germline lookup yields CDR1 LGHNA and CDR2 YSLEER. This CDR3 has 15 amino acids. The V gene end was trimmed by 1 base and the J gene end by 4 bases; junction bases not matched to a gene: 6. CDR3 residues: CASSQVVGTAYGYTF. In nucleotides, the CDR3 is TGCGCCAGCAGCCAAGTAGTGGGGACAGCCTATGGCTACACCTTC.

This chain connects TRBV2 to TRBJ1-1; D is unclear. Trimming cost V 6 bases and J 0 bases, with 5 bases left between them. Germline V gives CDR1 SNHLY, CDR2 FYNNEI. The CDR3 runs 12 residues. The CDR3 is CASSFVNTEAFF. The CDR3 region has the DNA TGTGCCAGCAGCTTCGTGAACACTGAAGCTTTCTTT. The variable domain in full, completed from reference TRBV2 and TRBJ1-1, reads EPEVTQTPSHQVTQMGQEVILRCVPISNHLYFYWYRQILGQKVEFLVSFYNNEISEKSEIFDDQFSVERPDGSNFTLKIRSTKLEDSAMYFCASSFVNTEAFFGQGTRLTVV.

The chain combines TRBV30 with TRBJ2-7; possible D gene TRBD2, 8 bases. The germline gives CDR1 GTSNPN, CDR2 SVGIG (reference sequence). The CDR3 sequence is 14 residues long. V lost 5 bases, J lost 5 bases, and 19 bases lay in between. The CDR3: CAWELGLGGHEQYF. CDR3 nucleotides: TGTGCCTGGGAACTGGGACTAGGGGGCCACGAGCAGTACTTC.

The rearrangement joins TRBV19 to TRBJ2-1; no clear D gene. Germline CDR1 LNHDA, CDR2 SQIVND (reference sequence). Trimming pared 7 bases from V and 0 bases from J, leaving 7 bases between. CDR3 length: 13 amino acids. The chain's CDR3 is CASKLSSYNEQFF. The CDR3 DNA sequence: TGTGCCAGTAAGCTGAGCTCCTACAATGAGCAGTTCTTC.

The CDR3: CASRRTGNEKLFF. DNA of the CDR3: TGTGCCAGCAGACGGACGGGGAATGAAAAACTGTTTTTT. The J gene is TRBJ1-4, the V gene TRBV2; D not resolved. Between the trimmed V and J ends, which lost 6 bases and 5 bases, there was a span of 10 bases. This CDR3 region has 13 residues. Germline lookup yields CDR1 SNHLY and CDR2 FYNNEI.

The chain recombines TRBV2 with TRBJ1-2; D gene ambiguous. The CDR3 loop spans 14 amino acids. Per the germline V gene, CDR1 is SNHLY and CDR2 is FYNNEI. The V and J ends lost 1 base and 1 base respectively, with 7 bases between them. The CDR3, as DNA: TGTGCCAGCAGTGAAGATCGGGATAACTATGGCTACACCTTC. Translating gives CASSEDRDNYGYTF.

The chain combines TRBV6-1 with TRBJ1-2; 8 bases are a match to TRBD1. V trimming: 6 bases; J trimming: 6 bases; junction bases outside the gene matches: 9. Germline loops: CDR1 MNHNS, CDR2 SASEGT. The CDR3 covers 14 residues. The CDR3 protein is CASRAPGQVDGYTF. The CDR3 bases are TGTGCCAGCAGAGCTCCGGGACAGGTTGATGGCTACACCTTC.

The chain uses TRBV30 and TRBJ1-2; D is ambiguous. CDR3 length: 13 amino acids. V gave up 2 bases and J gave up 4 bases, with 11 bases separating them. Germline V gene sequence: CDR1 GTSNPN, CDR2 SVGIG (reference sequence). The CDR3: CAWSWRPVYGYTF. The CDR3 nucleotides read TGTGCCTGGAGTTGGCGGCCAGTCTATGGCTACACCTTC.

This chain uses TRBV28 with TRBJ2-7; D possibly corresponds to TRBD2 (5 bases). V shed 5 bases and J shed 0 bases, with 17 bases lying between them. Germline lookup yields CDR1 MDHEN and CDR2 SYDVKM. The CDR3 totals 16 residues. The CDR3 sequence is CASSKGFGTSSYEQYF. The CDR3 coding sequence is TGTGCCAGCAGTAAAGGGTTTGGTACTAGCTCCTACGAGCAGTACTTC.

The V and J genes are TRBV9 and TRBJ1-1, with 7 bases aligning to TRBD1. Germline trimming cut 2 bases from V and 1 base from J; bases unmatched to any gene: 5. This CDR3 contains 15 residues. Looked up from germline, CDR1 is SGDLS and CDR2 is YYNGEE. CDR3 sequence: CASSVAGQPNTEAFF. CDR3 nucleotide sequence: TGTGCCAGCAGCGTGGCGGGACAGCCGAACACTGAAGCTTTCTTT. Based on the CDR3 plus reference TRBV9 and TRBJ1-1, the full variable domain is DSGVTQTPKHLITATGQRVTLRCSPRSGDLSVYWYQQSLDQGLQFLIQYYNGEERAKGNILERFSAQQFPDLHSELNLSSLELGDSALYFCASSVAGQPNTEAFFGQGTRLTVV.

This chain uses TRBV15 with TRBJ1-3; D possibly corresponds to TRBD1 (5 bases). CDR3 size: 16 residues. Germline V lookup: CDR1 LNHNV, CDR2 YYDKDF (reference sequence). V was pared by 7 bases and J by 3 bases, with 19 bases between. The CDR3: CATTTMGGDVGNTIYF. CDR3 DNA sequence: TGTGCCACCACCACGATGGGCGGGGACGTTGGAAACACCATATATTTT.

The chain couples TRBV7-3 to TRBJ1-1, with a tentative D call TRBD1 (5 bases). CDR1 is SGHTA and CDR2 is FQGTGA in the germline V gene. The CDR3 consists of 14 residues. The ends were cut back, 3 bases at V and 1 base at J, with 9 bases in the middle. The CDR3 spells CASSFRVENTEAFF. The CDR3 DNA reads TGTGCCAGCAGCTTCAGGGTCGAGAACACTGAAGCTTTCTTT.

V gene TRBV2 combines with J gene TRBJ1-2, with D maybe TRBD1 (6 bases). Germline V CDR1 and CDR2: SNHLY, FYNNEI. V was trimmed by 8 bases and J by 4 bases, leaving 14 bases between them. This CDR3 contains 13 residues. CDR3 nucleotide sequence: TGTGCCAGCCGACCGGGGGGCGGCTATGGCTACACCTTC. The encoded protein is CASRPGGGYGYTF.

CDR3 region: CASTVAGVQETQYF. The CDR3 nucleotides read TGTGCCAGCACCGTAGCGGGAGTCCAAGAGACCCAGTACTTC. The chain links TRBV5-5 to TRBJ2-5; TRBD2 agrees at 9 bases. This CDR3 is built from 14 residues. Trimming at V came to 6 bases and at J to 1 base, leaving 4 bases not matched to a gene. Germline V CDR1 and CDR2: SGHKS, YYEKEE (reference sequence).

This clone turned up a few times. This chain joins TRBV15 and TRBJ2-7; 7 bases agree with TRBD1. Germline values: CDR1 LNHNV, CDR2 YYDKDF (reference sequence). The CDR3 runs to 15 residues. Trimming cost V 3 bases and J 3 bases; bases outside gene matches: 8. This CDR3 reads CATSRGRTGRYEQYF. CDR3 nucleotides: TGTGCCACCAGCAGGGGACGGACAGGTCGCTACGAGCAGTACTTC. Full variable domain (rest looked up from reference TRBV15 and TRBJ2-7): DAMVIQNPRYQVTQFGKPVTLSCSQTLNHNVMYWYQQKSSQAPKLLFHYYDKDFNNEADTPDNFQSRRPNTSFCFLDIRSPGLGDTAMYLCATSRGRTGRYEQYFGPGTRLTVT.

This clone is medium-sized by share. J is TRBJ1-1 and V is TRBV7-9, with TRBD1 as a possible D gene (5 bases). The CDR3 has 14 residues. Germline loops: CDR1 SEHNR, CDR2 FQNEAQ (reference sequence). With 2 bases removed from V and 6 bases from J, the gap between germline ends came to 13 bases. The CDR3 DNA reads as TGTGCCAGCAGCTTACGGGGGGACGGGGCTGAAGCTTTCTTT. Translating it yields CASSLRGDGAEAFF.

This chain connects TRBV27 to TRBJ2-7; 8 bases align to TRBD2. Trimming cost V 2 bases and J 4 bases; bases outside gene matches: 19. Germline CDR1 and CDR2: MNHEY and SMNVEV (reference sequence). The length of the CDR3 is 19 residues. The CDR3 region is CASSLEYPPRGGSRYEQYF. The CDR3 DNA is TGTGCCAGCAGTTTAGAGTATCCCCCCCGCGGGGGGAGTCGGTACGAGCAGTACTTC.

The CDR3 region has the DNA TGCGCCAGCCCTCGTGGGGAGCTGTTTTTT. It codes for CASPRGELFF. V gene TRBV23-1 combines with J gene TRBJ2-2; D gene ambiguous. TRBV23-1 is given ORF status, its function remaining uncertain. The CDR3 length is 10 residues. V was shortened by 8 bases and J by 8 bases, with 6 bases between the two germline ends.

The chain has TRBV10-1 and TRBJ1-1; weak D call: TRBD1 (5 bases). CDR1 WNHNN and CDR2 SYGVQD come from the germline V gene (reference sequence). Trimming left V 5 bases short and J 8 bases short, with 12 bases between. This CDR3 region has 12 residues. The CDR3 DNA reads TGCGCCAGCAGTCCCACCGGGGGAGAAGCTTTCTTT. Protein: CASSPTGGEAFF.